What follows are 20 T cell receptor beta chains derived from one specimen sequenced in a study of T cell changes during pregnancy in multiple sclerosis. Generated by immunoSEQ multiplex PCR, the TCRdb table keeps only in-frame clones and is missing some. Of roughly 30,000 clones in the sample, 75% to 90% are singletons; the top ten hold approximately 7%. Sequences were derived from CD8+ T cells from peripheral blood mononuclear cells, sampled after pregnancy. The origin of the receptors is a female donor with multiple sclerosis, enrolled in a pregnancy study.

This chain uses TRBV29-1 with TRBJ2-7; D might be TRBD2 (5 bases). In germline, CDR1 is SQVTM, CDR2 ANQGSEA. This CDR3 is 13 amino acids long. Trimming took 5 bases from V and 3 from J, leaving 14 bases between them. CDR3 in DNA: TGCAGCGTTAGGTCTAGCTTGAACTACGAGCAGTACTTC. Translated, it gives CSVRSSLNYEQYF.

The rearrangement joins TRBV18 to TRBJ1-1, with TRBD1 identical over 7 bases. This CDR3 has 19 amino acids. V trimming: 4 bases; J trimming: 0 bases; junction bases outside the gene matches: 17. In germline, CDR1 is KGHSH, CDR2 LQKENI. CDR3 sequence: CASSQSKQGIAPMNTEAFF. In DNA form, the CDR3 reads TGTGCCAGCTCACAGAGTAAACAGGGGATAGCGCCAATGAACACTGAAGCTTTCTTT.

The CDR3 nucleotides read TGTGCCAGTAGTATAGAACAGCGGGACGACAATGAGCAGTTCTTC. Its translation is CASSIEQRDDNEQFF. The chain employs TRBV19 and TRBJ2-1; 7 bases map to TRBD2. The CDR3 spans 15 residues. Germline V lookup: CDR1 LNHDA, CDR2 SQIVND (reference sequence). The ends lost 0 bases at V and 5 bases at J; junction bases unmatched: 4.

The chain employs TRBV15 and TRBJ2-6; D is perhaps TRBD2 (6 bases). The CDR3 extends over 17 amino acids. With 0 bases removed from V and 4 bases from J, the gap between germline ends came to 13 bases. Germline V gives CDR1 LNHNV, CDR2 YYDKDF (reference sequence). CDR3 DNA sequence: TGTGCCACCAGCAGAGATAATGGGGGGACCGGGGCCAACGTCCTGACTTTC. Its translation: CATSRDNGGTGANVLTF. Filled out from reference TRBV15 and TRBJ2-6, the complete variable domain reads DAMVIQNPRYQVTQFGKPVTLSCSQTLNHNVMYWYQQKSSQAPKLLFHYYDKDFNNEADTPDNFQSRRPNTSFCFLDIRSPGLGDTAMYLCATSRDNGGTGANVLTFGAGSRLTVL.

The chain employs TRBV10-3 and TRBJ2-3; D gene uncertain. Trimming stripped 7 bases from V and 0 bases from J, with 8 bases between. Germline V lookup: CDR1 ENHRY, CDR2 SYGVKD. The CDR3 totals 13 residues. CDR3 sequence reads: CAITGHSTDTQYF. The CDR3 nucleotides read TGTGCCATCACAGGTCACAGCACAGATACGCAGTATTTT.

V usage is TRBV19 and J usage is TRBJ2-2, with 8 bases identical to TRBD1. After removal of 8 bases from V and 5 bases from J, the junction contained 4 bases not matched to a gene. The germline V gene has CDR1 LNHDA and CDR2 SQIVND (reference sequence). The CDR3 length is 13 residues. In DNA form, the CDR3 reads TGTGCCAGTGAGGACAGGGTAACCGGGGAGCTGTTTTTT. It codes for CASEDRVTGELFF.

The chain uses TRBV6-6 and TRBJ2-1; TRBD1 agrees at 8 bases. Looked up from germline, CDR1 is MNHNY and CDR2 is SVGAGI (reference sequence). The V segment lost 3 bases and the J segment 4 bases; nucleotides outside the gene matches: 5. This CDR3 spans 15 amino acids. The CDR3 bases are TGTGCCAGCAGTTATTCCAGGGGGCCTTACAATGAGCAGTTCTTC. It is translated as CASSYSRGPYNEQFF.

CDR3 bases: TGTGCCAGTAGTATAGGGGCCTCCACCTACGAGCAGTACTTC. It encodes CASSIGASTYEQYF. The gene calls are TRBV19 and TRBJ2-7; D gene unclear. V was pared by 1 base and J by 2 bases, with 9 bases between. There are 14 residues in the CDR3. The germline V gene has CDR1 LNHDA and CDR2 SQIVND (reference sequence).

The CDR3 nucleotides read TGTGCCACCAGCAGAGATCGGGTCGAGCGGGGAGTTTACAATGAGCAGTTCTTC. It yields the protein CATSRDRVERGVYNEQFF. The chain has TRBV15 and TRBJ2-1, with TRBD2 matching over 7 bases. The germline gives CDR1 LNHNV, CDR2 YYDKDF (reference sequence). The CDR3 consists of 18 residues. V trimming: 0 bases; J trimming: 4 bases; junction bases outside the gene matches: 12.

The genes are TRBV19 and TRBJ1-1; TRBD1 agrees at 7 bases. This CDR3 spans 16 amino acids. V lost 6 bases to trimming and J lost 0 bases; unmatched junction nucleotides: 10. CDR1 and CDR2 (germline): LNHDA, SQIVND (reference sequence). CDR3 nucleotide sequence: TGTGCCAGTAGCCTCTGGGGGACAGAACTGAACACTGAAGCTTTCTTT. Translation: CASSLWGTELNTEAFF.

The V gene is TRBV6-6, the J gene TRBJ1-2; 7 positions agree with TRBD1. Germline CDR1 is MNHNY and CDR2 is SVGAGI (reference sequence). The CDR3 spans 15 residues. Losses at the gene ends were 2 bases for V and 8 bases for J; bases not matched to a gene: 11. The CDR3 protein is CASSYRQGGLIGYTF. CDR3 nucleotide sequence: TGTGCCAGCAGTTACCGACAGGGTGGACTAATCGGCTACACCTTC.

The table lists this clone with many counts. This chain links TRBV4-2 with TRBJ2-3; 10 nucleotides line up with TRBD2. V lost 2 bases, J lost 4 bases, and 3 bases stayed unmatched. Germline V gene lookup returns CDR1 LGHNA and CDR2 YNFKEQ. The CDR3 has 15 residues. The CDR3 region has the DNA TGTGCCAGCAGCCAACTAGCGGGAGCCCCAGATACGCAGTATTTT. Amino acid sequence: CASSQLAGAPDTQYF.

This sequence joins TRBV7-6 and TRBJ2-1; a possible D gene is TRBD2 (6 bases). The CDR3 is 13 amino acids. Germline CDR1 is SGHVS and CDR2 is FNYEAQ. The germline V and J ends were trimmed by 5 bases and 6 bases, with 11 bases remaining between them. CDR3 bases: TGTGCCAGCAGCATCGGGACTGTCAATGAGCAGTTCTTC. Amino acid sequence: CASSIGTVNEQFF.

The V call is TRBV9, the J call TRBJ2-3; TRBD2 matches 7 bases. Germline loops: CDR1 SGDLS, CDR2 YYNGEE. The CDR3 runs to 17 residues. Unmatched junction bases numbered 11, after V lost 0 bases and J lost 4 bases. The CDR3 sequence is CASSVEGLAAASDTQYF. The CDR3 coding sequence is TGTGCCAGCAGCGTAGAGGGGCTAGCGGCCGCCTCAGATACGCAGTATTTT.

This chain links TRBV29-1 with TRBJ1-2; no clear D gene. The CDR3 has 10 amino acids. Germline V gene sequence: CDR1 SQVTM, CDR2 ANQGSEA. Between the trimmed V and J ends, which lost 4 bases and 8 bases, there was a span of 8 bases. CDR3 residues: CSVGEGGYTF. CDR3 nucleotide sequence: TGCAGCGTTGGCGAGGGAGGCTACACCTTC.

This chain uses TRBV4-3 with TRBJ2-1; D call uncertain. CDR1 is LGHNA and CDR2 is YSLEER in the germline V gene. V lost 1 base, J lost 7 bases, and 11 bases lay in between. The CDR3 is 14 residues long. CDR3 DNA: TGCGCCAGCAGCCAAGGTAACAGAAATAATGAGCAGTTCTTC. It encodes CASSQGNRNNEQFF.

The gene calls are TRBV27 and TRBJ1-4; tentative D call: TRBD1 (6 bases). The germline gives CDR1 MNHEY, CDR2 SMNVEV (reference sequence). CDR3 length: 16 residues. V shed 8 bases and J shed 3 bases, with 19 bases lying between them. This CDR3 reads CASRSLVSGANEKLFF. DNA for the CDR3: TGTGCCAGCCGCAGTTTAGTCTCAGGGGCTAATGAAAAACTGTTTTTT.

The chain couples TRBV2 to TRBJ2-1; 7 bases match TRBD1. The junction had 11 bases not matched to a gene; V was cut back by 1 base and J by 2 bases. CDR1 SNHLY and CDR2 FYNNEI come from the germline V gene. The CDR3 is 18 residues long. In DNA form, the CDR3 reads TGTGCCAGCAGTGAAGTAAATAGGGGGCAATCGGCCTACAATGAGCAGTTCTTC. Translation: CASSEVNRGQSAYNEQFF.

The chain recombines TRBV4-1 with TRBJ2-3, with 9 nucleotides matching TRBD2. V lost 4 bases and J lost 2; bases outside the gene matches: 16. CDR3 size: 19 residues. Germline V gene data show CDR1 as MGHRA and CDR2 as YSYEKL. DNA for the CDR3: TGCGCCAGCAGCCGCTGGGAGCGGGAGGTCGCGAAAAACACAGATACGCAGTATTTT. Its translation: CASSRWEREVAKNTDTQYF.

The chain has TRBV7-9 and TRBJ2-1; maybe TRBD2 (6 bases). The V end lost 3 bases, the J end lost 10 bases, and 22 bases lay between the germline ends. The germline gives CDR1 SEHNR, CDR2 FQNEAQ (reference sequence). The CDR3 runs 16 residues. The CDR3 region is CASSLGLASPNREQFF. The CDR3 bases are TGTGCCAGCAGCTTGGGGCTAGCGAGCCCAAACAGGGAGCAGTTCTTC.